The 15 T cell receptor beta chains given below trace back to one sample, sequenced in a study of T cells in Graves' hyperthyroidism and ophthalmopathy. Amplified TCR beta CDR3 regions derived from RNA transcripts. The primer set for the first-round RT-PCR of the TCR CDR3 was HTBI. From the multiplex PCR reads, TCRdb called clonotypes with MiXCR, one entry per CDR3 protein. The repertoire holds more than 350,000 distinct CDR3 sequences, with about 16% as singletons. Source material: blood. The source of these receptors is a woman in her fifties or sixties with Graves' ophthalmopathy.

This clonotype was observed many times. The V gene is TRBV18, the J gene TRBJ1-5; D is unclear. Looked up from germline, CDR1 is KGHSH and CDR2 is LQKENI. The CDR3 loop spans 14 amino acids. The germline V and J ends were trimmed by 5 bases and 5 bases, with 13 bases remaining between them. The CDR3 DNA reads TGTGCCAGCTCAACAAAAGGACGGGATCAGCCCCAGCATTTT. It is translated as CASSTKGRDQPQHF.

As for this clonotype: A read error is possible here, since a much larger clone lies one base away. This rearrangement joins TRBV6-2 or TRBV6-3 to TRBJ2-1; D possibly corresponds to TRBD1 (5 bases). Trimming took off 10 bases at V and 8 bases at J, with 12 bases between the two ends. The CDR3 is 11 residues long. Looked up from germline, CDR1 is MNHEY and CDR2 is SVGEGT. The chain's CDR3 is CANRRRDEQFF. CDR3 nucleotide sequence: TGTGCCAACAGGCGACGTGATGAGCAGTTCTTC.

This clonotype was counted at least ten times. This chain connects TRBV7-2 to TRBJ2-7; possibly TRBD1 for D (6 bases). The germline CDR1 and CDR2 sequences are SGHTA and FQGNSA. V lost 7 bases, J lost 5 bases, and 15 bases lay in between. This CDR3 region has 13 residues. The CDR3 loop is CASNVQGRHEQYF. The CDR3 bases are TGTGCCAGCAATGTACAGGGTAGGCACGAGCAGTACTTC. The full variable domain, completed using reference TRBV7-2 and TRBJ2-7, is GAGVSQSPSNKVTEKGKDVELRCDPISGHTALYWYRQSLGQGLEFLIYFQGNSAPDKSGLPSDRFSAERTGGSVSTLTIQRTQQEDSAVYLCASNVQGRHEQYFGPGTRLTVT.

Here the CDR3 DNA reads TGTGCCAGTAATCAAGGGGGGGGGGGCAATCAGCCCCAGCATTTT. As protein: CASNQGGGGNQPQHF. This chain links TRBV6-1 with TRBJ1-5, with D possibly TRBD1 on 6 matching bases. CDR1 is MNHNS, CDR2 SASEGT, per germline. V was pared by 9 bases and J by 2 bases, with 17 bases between. This CDR3 is built from 15 residues.

Comments on this clonotype: Just one base apart from a much larger clone, this may be a read error. This rearrangement joins TRBV20-1 to TRBJ2-5; D may correspond to TRBD1 or TRBD2 (6 bases each). This CDR3 region has 12 residues. CDR1 and CDR2 (germline): DFQATT, SNEGSKA (reference sequence). V shed 6 bases and J shed 5 bases, with 13 bases lying between them. CDR3 DNA: TGCAGTGCCACGGGGGCCCCGGAGACCCAGTACTTC. Its protein is CSATGAPETQYF.

The chain uses TRBV6-6 and TRBJ1-2, with D hard to call. Germline V gene lookup returns CDR1 MNHNY and CDR2 SVGAGI (reference sequence). This CDR3 contains 15 residues. The V end was cut by 2 bases, the J end by 8 bases, with 18 bases between. DNA of the CDR3: TGTGCCAGCAGTTACAACAGTCCCCCGCGGGAGGGCTACACCTTC. Amino acid sequence: CASSYNSPPREGYTF.

In its sample, this clonotype was seen many times. V and J are TRBV5-6 and TRBJ2-1; D is undetermined. Germline V CDR1 and CDR2: SGHDT, YYEEEE. CDR3 length: 16 residues. The V end lost 0 bases, the J end lost 2 bases, and 12 bases lay between the germline ends. DNA of the CDR3: TGTGCCAGCAGCTTGGCTAGGGTCGTAGCCTACAATGAGCAGTTCTTC. As protein: CASSLARVVAYNEQFF.

This clonotype has a count of ten or more. The V gene is TRBV4-1, the J gene TRBJ2-2, with TRBD2 identical over 9 bases. The CDR3 is made up of 16 amino acids. Trimming took 6 bases from V and 0 from J; bases not matched to a gene: 5. Germline CDR1 is MGHRA and CDR2 is YSYEKL. Written as DNA, the CDR3 is TGCGCCAGCAGGCGGGAGGGACGGGCGAACACCGGGGAGCTGTTTTTT. Translation: CASRREGRANTGELFF.

Many counts were recorded for this clonotype. This chain connects TRBV6-2 or TRBV6-3 to TRBJ2-7; D is uncertain. The CDR3 is 14 amino acids. Deletions cut 7 bases from V and 3 bases from J, with 16 bases between. The germline V gene has CDR1 MNHEY and CDR2 SVGEGT. DNA for the CDR3: TGTGCCAGCACCCCATCCAGGCCGCTCTACGAGCAGTACTTC. Encoded protein: CASTPSRPLYEQYF.

This clonotype occurred many times. The chain combines TRBV5-1 with TRBJ2-3, with no clear D. The CDR3 runs 16 residues. V lost 0 bases, J lost 6 bases, and 17 bases lay in between. Germline values: CDR1 SGHRS, CDR2 YFSETQ. CDR3 in amino acids: CASSLDYEGLWDTQYF. Here the CDR3 DNA reads TGCGCCAGCAGCTTGGACTACGAAGGGCTATGGGATACGCAGTATTTT. The full variable domain, its missing parts supplied by reference TRBV5-1 and TRBJ2-3, is KAGVTQTPRYLIKTRGQQVTLSCSPISGHRSVSWYQQTPGQGLQFLFEYFSETQRNKGNFPGRFSGRQFSNSRSEMNVSTLELGDSALYLCASSLDYEGLWDTQYFGPGTRLTVL.

This clonotype has a count of ten or more. The CDR3 loop reads CSAAGRGPRTDTQYF. In DNA, the CDR3 is TGCAGTGCCGCGGGGAGGGGGCCCCGCACAGATACGCAGTATTTT. The rearrangement uses TRBV20-1 and TRBJ2-3; tentatively, D is TRBD1 or TRBD2 (7 bases each). Trimming cost V 6 bases and J 1 base, with 17 bases left between them. Germline V gene data show CDR1 as DFQATT and CDR2 as SNEGSKA (reference sequence). This CDR3 contains 15 residues.

This clonotype was found many times. This rearrangement joins TRBV2 to TRBJ1-2; 11 bases map to TRBD1. CDR1 and CDR2 (germline): SNHLY, FYNNEI. Unmatched junction bases numbered 12, after V lost 6 bases and J lost 6 bases. This CDR3 is 16 amino acids long. In nucleotides, the CDR3 is TGTGCCAGCAGCCGCACTCGGACAGGGGGCGAGAATGGCTACACCTTC. This sequence encodes CASSRTRTGGENGYTF. Variable domain in full (rest from reference TRBV2 and TRBJ1-2): EPEVTQTPSHQVTQMGQEVILRCVPISNHLYFYWYRQILGQKVEFLVSFYNNEISEKSEIFDDQFSVERPDGSNFTLKIRSTKLEDSAMYFCASSRTRTGGENGYTFGSGTRLTVV.

This clonotype appeared many times. This sequence joins TRBV5-1 and TRBJ2-1; D might be TRBD2 (6 bases). The germline CDR1 and CDR2 sequences are SGHRS and YFSETQ. CDR3 length equals 14 residues. The V end was cut by 4 bases, the J end by 7 bases, with 15 bases between. CDR3: CASSAGTGRNEQFF. In DNA, the CDR3 is TGCGCCAGCAGCGCAGGAACTGGGAGGAATGAGCAGTTCTTC.

The V gene is TRBV19, the J gene TRBJ2-3, with D maybe TRBD1 (5 bases). This CDR3 region has 16 residues. Trimming cost V 4 bases and J 0 bases, with 14 bases left between them. CDR1 is LNHDA and CDR2 is SQIVND in the germline V gene (reference sequence). CDR3 DNA sequence: TGTGCCAGTAGTAGTTGGGGCGGATTTAGCACAGATACGCAGTATTTT. This codes for CASSSWGGFSTDTQYF.

CDR3 DNA sequence: TGTGCCAGCAGTTCCTCGCCCTATACGCAGTATTTT. It codes for CASSSSPYTQYF. The chain uses TRBV27 and TRBJ2-3; D uncertain. In germline, CDR1 is MNHEY, CDR2 SMNVEV (reference sequence). With 4 bases removed from V and 7 bases from J, the gap between germline ends came to 9 bases. The CDR3 has 12 residues.